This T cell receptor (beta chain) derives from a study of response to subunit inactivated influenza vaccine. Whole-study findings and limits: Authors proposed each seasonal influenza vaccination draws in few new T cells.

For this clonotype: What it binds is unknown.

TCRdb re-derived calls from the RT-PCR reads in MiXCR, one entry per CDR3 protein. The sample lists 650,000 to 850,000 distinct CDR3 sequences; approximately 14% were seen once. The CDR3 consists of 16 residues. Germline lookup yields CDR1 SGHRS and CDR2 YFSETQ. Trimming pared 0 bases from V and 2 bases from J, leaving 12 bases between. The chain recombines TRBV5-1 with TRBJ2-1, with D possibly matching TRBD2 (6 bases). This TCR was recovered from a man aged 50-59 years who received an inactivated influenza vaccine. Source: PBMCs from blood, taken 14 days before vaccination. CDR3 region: CASSLAGREPYNEQFF. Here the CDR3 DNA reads TGCGCCAGCAGCTTGGCAGGTCGGGAGCCCTACAATGAGCAGTTCTTC.